The sequence of this TCR beta chain was determined in a study of Ad26.COV2.S vaccination and SARS-CoV-2 variants. Study-level background: Ad26.COV2.S shots went into the muscle once or twice, 56 days apart.

General study findings and limits: Breadth measured for non-spike TCRs was similar across vaccine and placebo recipients. Quantification of TCR breadth and depth may have yielded underestimates of total T cell responses.

Here immunoSEQ multiplex PCR was the method, and the copy in TCRdb shows in-frame clones only, minus some. Here the sample spans some 350,000 clones, 85% being singletons. Specified treatment: 15 to 20 received Ad26.COV2.S at low or high dose, single or two shots; 5 received placebo; per-sample allocation not given. Sample collection was performed on day 63 after the first vaccine or placebo injection. The administered vaccine (an Ad26 vector) expressed Wuhan-strain SARS-CoV-2 spike. On this clone itself: Its cognate antigen is unknown.

The length of the CDR3 is 16 residues. V lost 3 bases, J lost 10 bases, and 23 bases lay in between. Germline V gene data show CDR1 as SGHRS and CDR2 as YFSETQ. The chain recombines TRBV5-1 with TRBJ1-3; the D gene is possibly TRBD1 (5 bases). The sequences come from peripheral blood, collected in a trial of Ad26.COV2.S vaccine versus placebo. This TCR came from a person aged 18-65 years who received the Ad26.COV2.S COVID-19 vaccine or a placebo. CDR3 protein: CASSWVIARVRGTIYF. In DNA, the CDR3 is TGCGCCAGCAGCTGGGTTATTGCCAGGGTGCGGGGTACCATATATTTT.